These 7 T cell receptor beta chains came from one sample sequenced in a study of shared clonotypes between healthy human individuals. Profiling relied on immunoSEQ multiplex PCR, and the TCRdb table lists in-frame clones only, not all of them. The data hold more than 2,000,000 clones, with approximately 93% observed a single time. The sample taken for sequencing was naive CD4+ T cells from PBMCs. Specified subset: CD45RA+ positively selected. The receptor source for this set is a man between 18 and 35 years old in good health. Some clones in this sample may be carry-over from other donors' samples.

The genes are TRBV2 and TRBJ1-1; 12 bases line up with TRBD1. Unmatched junction bases numbered 8, after V lost 2 bases and J lost 4 bases. CDR3 length: 17 amino acids. CDR1 SNHLY and CDR2 FYNNEI come from the germline V gene. CDR3 coding DNA: TGTGCCAGCAGTGAACTGGGGACAGGGGGCGGTTTCACTGAAGCTTTCTTT. This translates into CASSELGTGGGFTEAFF.

CDR3 nucleotide sequence: TGCGCCAGCAGCCAAGAGGGCAGGGTAGTCTACGAGCAGTACTTC. Translated, it gives CASSQEGRVVYEQYF. The V and J genes are TRBV4-1 and TRBJ2-7, with a possible D match to TRBD1 (5 bases). With 0 bases removed from V and 3 bases from J, the gap between germline ends came to 12 bases. This CDR3 spans 15 amino acids. From germline, CDR1 is MGHRA and CDR2 YSYEKL.

The chain recombines TRBV2 with TRBJ2-1, with 12 bases that match TRBD2. After removal of 6 bases from V and 8 bases from J, the junction contained 2 bases not matched to a gene. The germline V gene encodes CDR1 SNHLY and CDR2 FYNNEI. The CDR3 loop spans 13 amino acids. This chain's CDR3 is CASRGLAGYEQFF. CDR3 nucleotides: TGTGCCAGCAGAGGACTAGCGGGATATGAGCAGTTCTTC.

This clone occurred a few times. The sample has other DNA sequences that encode this CDR3 too. The V and J genes are TRBV29-1 and TRBJ1-1; unclear D gene. Germline values: CDR1 SQVTM, CDR2 ANQGSEA. Between the trimmed V and J ends, which lost 7 bases and 1 base, there was a span of 7 bases. CDR3 size: 11 residues. CDR3 sequence reads: CSGRGNTEAFF. CDR3 coding DNA: TGCAGCGGGCGAGGGAACACTGAAGCTTTCTTT.

Here the CDR3 reads CASRTNGLAGRNEQFF. CDR3 bases: TGTGCCAGCAGAACCAACGGTCTAGCGGGGCGCAATGAGCAGTTCTTC. The chain couples TRBV27 to TRBJ2-1; TRBD2 aligns across 9 bases. The CDR3 totals 16 residues. Germline assignment: CDR1 MNHEY and CDR2 SMNVEV (reference sequence). J lost 6 bases, V lost 6 bases, and 12 bases had no gene match.

On this clone itself: The same CDR3 is also encoded by other DNA sequences in this sample. V and J are TRBV7-3 and TRBJ1-1, with D maybe TRBD1 (6 bases). With 1 base removed from V and 1 base from J, the gap between germline ends came to 7 bases. CDR1 is SGHTA and CDR2 is FQGTGA in the germline V gene. The CDR3 has 14 amino acids. The CDR3 bases are TGTGCCAGCAGCTTAAACAGGGCGAACACTGAAGCTTTCTTT. Translating it yields CASSLNRANTEAFF. Combining the CDR3 with reference TRBV7-3 and TRBJ1-1 gives the whole variable domain GAGVSQTPSNKVTEKGKYVELRCDPISGHTALYWYRQSLGQGPEFLIYFQGTGAADDSGLPNDRFFAVRPEGSVSTLKIQRTERGDSAVYLCASSLNRANTEAFFGQGTRLTVV.

Turning to this clone: The sample carries other DNA sequences with the same CDR3. The genes are TRBV7-2 and TRBJ2-7; D is possibly TRBD2 (5 bases). Trimming removed 5 bases from V and 5 bases from J, with 7 bases in between. The V gene's germline CDR1 is SGHTA and CDR2 FQGNSA. This CDR3 comprises 11 residues. CDR3: CASSAGNEQYF. For the CDR3, the DNA is TGTGCCAGCAGCGCCGGGAACGAGCAGTACTTC.